This T cell receptor beta chain was obtained from a study of regulatory T cells in long-lasting Graves disease. Arm-PCR of CDR3 regions and iRepertoire HTBI primers were the basis on which TCR beta libraries were built. TCRdb independently ran MiXCR on the multiplex PCR reads; one entry per CDR3 protein. The data hold about 430,000 distinct CDR3 sequences, with about 15% observed a single time. CDR1 is SGHDT and CDR2 is YYEEEE in the germline V gene. Losses at the gene ends were 4 bases for V and 0 bases for J; bases not matched to a gene: 5. This CDR3 has 16 amino acids. For this clonotype: This may stem from a read error, because a much larger clone lies one nucleotide away. This is likely a read error, given that the CDR3 carries no conserved phenylalanine or tryptophan at its end.

Sample time point: newly diagnosed GD, antithyroid drugs for less than 3 months. The authors made the TCR library using RNA they extracted from PBMCs. EDTA tubes received roughly 8.6 milliliters of drawn peripheral blood. This sample also appeared in a second study, on T cells in Graves' hyperthyroidism and ophthalmopathy. That study adds: Separating ophthalmopathy from stable hyperthyroidism was achieved by a 13 V-J model.

The clonotype originates from a woman aged 40 to 50 with Graves disease. Source: peripheral blood mononuclear cells (PBMCs), taken at new diagnosis, from a patient treated with antithyroid drugs. This chain joins TRBV5-6 and TRBJ2-2; 8 nucleotides align to TRBD2. CDR3 residues: CASSLTSGANTGELFL. The CDR3 bases are TGTGCCAGCAGCCTCACTAGCGGAGCGAACACCGGGGAGCTGTTTCTT.